This T cell receptor beta chain is drawn from a study of blood T cell repertoires in COVID-19. Turning to the study itself: Samples representing acute and convalescent COVID-19 were sourced from the United States, Italy and Spain. PBMCs, B-cell-depleted T cells, or T cells were the source of the cDNA or gDNA that made up the material.

In its sample, this clone was seen a few times. Trimming took 2 bases from V and 4 from J, leaving 21 bases between them. CDR3 length: 18 amino acids. Germline CDR1 SGHDN, CDR2 FVKESK. Per the authors' pipeline: Reference gene primer amplification gave estimated nucleated cell counts. Produced via immunoSEQ multiplex PCR; TCRdb's table is partial and in-frame only. Clone size and the V and J calls come from that table; the DNA yielded D and trimming. The sample lists fewer than 140,000 clones; 65% to 75% were seen once. V and J are TRBV14 and TRBJ2-1; D might be TRBD2 (5 bases). The sequencing sample was made of peripheral blood. The TCR was taken from a human donor with acute or convalescent COVID-19. The donor label of this sample is uncertain. The CDR3 is CASSQLMGFGVDYNEQFF. In DNA, the CDR3 is TGTGCCAGCAGCCAATTAATGGGATTCGGGGTAGATTACAATGAGCAGTTCTTC.